The following is a T cell receptor beta chain sequence with its context. The record originates from a study of blood T cells in healthy people across ages. The second PCR ran roughly 6 to 11 cycles with a sample-barcoded 5' primer and J-beta primers. TCRdb analysed the 5' RACE reads with MiXCR anew, one entry per CDR3 protein. The sample records about 570,000 distinct CDR3 sequences, about 26% being singletons. CDR1 and CDR2 (germline): LGHDT, YNNKEL (reference sequence). Trimming at V came to 5 bases and at J to 7 bases, leaving 4 bases not matched to a gene. The CDR3 has 15 amino acids. These data were also filed under a second study, of T cells of mothers and their children. Per that paper: Normalized overlap was always slightly, never significantly, higher in related than unrelated mother-child pairs.

The chain joins TRBV3-1 to TRBJ2-1; TRBD2 agrees at 14 bases. The clonotype comes from a boy between 2 and 10 years old in good health. Sample: blood. The CDR3 nucleotides read TGTGCCAGCAGCGGCCGGACTAGCGGGGGGAATGAGCAGTTCTTC. This codes for CASSGRTSGGNEQFF.